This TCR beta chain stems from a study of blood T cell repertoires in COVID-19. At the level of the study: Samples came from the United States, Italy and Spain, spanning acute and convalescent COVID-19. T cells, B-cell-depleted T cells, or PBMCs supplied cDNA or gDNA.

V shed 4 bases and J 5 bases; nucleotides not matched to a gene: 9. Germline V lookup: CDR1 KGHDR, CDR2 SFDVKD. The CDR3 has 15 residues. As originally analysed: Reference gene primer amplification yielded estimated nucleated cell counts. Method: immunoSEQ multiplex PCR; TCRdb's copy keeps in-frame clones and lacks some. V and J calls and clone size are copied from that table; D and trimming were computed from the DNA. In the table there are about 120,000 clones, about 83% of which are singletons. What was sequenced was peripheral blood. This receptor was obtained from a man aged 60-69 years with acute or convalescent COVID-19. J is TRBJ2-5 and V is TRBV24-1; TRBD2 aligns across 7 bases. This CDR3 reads CATSDPSGEGETQYF. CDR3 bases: TGTGCCACCAGTGACCCGAGCGGGGAAGGGGAGACCCAGTACTTC.